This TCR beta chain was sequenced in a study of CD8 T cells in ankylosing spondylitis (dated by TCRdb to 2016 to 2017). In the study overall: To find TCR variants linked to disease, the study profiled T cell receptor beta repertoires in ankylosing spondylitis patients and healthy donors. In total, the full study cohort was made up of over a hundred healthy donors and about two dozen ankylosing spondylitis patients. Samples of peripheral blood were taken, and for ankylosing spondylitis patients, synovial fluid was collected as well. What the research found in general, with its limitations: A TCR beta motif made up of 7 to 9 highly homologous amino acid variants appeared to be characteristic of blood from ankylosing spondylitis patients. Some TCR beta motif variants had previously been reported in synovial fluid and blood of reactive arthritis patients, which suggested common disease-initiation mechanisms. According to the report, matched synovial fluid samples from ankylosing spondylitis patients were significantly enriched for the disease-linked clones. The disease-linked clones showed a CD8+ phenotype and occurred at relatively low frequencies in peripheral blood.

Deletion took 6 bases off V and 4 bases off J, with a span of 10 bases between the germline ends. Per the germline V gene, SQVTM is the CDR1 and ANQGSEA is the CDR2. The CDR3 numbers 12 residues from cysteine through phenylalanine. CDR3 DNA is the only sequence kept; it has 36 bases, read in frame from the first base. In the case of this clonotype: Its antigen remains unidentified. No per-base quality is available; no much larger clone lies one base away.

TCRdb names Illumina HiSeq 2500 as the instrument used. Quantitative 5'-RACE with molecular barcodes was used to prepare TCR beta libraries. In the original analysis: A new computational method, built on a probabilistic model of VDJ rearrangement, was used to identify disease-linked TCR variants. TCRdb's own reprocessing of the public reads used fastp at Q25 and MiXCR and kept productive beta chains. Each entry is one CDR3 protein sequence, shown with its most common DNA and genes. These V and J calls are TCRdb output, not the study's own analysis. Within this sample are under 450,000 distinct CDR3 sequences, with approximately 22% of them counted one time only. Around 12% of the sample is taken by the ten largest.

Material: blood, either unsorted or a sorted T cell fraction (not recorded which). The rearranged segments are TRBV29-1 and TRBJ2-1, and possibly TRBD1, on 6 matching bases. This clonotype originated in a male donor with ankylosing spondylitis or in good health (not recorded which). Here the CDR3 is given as CSVEDRYNEQFF. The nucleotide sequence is TGCAGCGTCGAGGACAGATACAATGAGCAGTTCTTC.